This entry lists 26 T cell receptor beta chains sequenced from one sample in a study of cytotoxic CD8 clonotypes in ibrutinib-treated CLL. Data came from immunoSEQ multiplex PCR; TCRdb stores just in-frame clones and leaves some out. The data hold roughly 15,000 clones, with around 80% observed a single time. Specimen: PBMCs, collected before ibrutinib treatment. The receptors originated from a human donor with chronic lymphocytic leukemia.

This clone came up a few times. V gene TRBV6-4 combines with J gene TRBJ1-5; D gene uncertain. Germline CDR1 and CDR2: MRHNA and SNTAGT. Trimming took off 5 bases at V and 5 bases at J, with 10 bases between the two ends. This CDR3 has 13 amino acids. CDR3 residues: CASSPRPDQPQHF. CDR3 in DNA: TGTGCCAGCAGTCCCAGGCCTGATCAGCCCCAGCATTTT.

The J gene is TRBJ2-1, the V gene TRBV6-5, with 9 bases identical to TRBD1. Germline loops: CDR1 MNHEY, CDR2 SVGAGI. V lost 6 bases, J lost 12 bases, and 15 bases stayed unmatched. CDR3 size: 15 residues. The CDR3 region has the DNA TGTGCCAGCAGCCGCCGGGACAGGGTAAACTATTGGCAGTTCTTC. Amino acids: CASSRRDRVNYWQFF.

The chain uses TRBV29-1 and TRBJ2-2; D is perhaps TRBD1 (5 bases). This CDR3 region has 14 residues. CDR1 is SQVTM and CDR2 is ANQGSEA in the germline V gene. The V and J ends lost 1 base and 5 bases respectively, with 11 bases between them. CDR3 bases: TGCAGCGTTGAAGTGGGGCTGATGACCGGGGAGCTGTTTTTT. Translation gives CSVEVGLMTGELFF.

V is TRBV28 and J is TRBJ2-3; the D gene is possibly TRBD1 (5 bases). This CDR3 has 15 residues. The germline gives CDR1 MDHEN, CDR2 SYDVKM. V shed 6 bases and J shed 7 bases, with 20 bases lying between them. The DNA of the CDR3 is TGTGCCAGCAGACCGACAGTGCTCCTTGGGAATACGCAGTATTTT. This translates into CASRPTVLLGNTQYF.

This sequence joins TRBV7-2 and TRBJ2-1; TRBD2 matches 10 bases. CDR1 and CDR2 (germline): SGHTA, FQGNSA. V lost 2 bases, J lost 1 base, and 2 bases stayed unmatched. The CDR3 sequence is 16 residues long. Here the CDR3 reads CASSLTSGNSYNEQFF. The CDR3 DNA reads TGTGCCAGCAGCTTAACTAGCGGGAATTCCTACAATGAGCAGTTCTTC.

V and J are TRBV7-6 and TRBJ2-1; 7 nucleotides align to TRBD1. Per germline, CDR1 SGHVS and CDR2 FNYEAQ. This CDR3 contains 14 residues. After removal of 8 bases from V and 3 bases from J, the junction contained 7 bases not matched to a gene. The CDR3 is CASLQGPYYNEQFF. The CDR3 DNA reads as TGTGCCAGCCTACAGGGGCCTTACTACAATGAGCAGTTCTTC.

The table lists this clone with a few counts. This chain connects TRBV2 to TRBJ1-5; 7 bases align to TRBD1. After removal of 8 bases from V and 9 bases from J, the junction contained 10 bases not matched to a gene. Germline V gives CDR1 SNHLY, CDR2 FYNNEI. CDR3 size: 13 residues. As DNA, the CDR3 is TGTGCCAGCCTGGGACAGTCGGGTCGGCCCCAGCATTTT. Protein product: CASLGQSGRPQHF.

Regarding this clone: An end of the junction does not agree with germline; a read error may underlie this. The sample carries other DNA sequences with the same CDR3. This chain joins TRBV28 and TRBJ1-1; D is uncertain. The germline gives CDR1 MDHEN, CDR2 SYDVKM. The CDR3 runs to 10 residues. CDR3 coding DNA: TGCGCCAGCCGAAACACTGAAGCTTTCTTT. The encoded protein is CASRNTEAFF.

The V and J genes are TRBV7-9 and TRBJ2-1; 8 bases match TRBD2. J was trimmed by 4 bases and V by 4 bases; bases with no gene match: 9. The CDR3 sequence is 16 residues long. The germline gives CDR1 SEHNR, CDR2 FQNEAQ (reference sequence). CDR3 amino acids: CASSSSIGRDYNEQFF. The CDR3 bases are TGTGCCAGCAGCTCTAGCATCGGGAGGGATTACAATGAGCAGTTCTTC.

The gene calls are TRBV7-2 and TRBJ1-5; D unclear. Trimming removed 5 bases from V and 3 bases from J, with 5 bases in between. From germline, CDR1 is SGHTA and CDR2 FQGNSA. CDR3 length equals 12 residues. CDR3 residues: CASSQDNQPQHF. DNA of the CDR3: TGTGCCAGCAGCCAGGACAATCAGCCCCAGCATTTT. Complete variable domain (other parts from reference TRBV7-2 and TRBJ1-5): GAGVSQSPSNKVTEKGKDVELRCDPISGHTALYWYRQSLGQGLEFLIYFQGNSAPDKSGLPSDRFSAERTGGSVSTLTIQRTQQEDSAVYLCASSQDNQPQHFGDGTRLSIL.

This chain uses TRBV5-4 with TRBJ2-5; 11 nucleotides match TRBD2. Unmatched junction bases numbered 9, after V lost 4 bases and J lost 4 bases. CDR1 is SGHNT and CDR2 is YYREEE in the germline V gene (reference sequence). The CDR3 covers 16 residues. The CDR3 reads CASSPGTSGNGETQYF. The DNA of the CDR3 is TGTGCCAGCAGCCCGGGGACTAGCGGAAATGGAGAGACCCAGTACTTC.

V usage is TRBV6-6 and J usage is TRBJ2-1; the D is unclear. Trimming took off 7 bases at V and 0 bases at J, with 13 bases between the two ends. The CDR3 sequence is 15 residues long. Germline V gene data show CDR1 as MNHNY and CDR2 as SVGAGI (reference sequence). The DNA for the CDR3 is TGTGCCAGCACCCCCAATGGCGGCTCCTACAATGAGCAGTTCTTC. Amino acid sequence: CASTPNGGSYNEQFF.

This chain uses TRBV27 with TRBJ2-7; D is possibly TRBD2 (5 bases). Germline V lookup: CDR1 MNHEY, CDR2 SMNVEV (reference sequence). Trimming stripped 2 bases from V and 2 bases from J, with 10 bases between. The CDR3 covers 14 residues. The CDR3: CASSLKTGTYEQYF. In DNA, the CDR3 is TGTGCCAGCAGTTTAAAGACGGGGACCTACGAGCAGTACTTC.

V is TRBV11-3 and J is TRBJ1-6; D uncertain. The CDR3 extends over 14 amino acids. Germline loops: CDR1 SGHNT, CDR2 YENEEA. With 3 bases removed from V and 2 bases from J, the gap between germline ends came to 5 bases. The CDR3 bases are TGTGCCAGCAGCTTGAACACCTATAATTCACCCCTCCACTTT. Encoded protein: CASSLNTYNSPLHF.

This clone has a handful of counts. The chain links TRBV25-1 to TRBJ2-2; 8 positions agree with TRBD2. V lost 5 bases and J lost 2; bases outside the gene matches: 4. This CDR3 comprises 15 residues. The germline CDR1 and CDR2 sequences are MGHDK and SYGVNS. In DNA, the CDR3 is TGTGCCAGCAGTCGGAGCGGGAGTAACACCGGGGAGCTGTTTTTT. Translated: CASSRSGSNTGELFF.

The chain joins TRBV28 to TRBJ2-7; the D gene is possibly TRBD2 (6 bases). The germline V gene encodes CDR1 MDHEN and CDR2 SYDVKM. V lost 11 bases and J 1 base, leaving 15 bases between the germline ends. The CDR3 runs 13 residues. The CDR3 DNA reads TGTGCCGCGAGGGGCGGGAATTCCTACGAGCAGTACTTC. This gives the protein CAARGGNSYEQYF.

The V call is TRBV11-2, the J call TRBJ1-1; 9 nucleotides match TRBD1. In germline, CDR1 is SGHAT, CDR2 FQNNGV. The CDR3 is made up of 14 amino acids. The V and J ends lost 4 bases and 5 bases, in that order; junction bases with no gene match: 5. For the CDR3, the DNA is TGTGCCAGCAGCTCTGGACAGGGGTGGACTGAAGCTTTCTTT. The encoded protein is CASSSGQGWTEAFF. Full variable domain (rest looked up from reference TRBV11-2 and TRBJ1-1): EAGVAQSPRYKIIEKRQSVAFWCNPISGHATLYWYQQILGQGPKLLIQFQNNGVVDDSQLPKDRFSAERLKGVDSTLKIQPAKLEDSAVYLCASSSGQGWTEAFFGQGTRLTVV.

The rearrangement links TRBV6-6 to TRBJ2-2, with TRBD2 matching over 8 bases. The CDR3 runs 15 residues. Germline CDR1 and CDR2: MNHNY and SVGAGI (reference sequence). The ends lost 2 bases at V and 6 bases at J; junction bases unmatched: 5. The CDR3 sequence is CASSYKREYSGELFF. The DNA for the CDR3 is TGTGCCAGCAGTTACAAGCGGGAGTACTCCGGGGAGCTGTTTTTT.

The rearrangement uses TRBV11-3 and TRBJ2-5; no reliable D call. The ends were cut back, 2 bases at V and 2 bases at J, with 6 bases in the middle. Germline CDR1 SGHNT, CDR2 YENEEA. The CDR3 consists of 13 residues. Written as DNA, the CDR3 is TGTGCCAGCAGCTTAAGTGGGCAAGAGACCCAGTACTTC. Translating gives CASSLSGQETQYF.

CDR3 DNA sequence: TGTGCCAGCAGCGTAGCTAGTAGTGACTACGAGCAGTACTTC. Protein sequence: CASSVASSDYEQYF. The gene calls are TRBV9 and TRBJ2-7; D is undetermined. There are 14 residues in the CDR3. Trimming took off 0 bases at V and 3 bases at J, with 10 bases between the two ends. Germline values: CDR1 SGDLS, CDR2 YYNGEE.

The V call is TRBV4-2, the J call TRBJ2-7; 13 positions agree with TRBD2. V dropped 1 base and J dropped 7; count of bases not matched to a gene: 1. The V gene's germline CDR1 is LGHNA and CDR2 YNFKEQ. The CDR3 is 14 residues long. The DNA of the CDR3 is TGTGCCAGCAGCCAAGGACTAGCGGGAGGAGAGCAGTACTTC. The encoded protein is CASSQGLAGGEQYF.

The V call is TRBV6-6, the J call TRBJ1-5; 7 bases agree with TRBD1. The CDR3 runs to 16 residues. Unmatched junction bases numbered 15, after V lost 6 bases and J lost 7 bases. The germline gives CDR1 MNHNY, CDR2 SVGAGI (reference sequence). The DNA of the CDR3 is TGTGCCAGCAGCTACCCCATTACAGGGGAGGAACAGCCCCAGCATTTT. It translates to CASSYPITGEEQPQHF.

The CDR3 spells CASSATARGILYNEQFF. In DNA form, the CDR3 reads TGTGCCAGCAGCGCGACCGCCAGGGGGATTCTCTACAATGAGCAGTTCTTC. The gene calls are TRBV7-2 and TRBJ2-1; 7 bases are shared with TRBD1. J was trimmed by 3 bases and V by 5 bases; bases with no gene match: 13. Germline V gene data show CDR1 as SGHTA and CDR2 as FQGNSA. This CDR3 spans 17 amino acids.

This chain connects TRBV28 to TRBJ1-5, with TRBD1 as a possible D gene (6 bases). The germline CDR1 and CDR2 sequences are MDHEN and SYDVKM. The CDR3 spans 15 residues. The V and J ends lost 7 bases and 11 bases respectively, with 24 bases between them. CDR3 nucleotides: TGTGCCAGCACGCCTCCGGGGGGGAGGGGGTTGGCCCAGCATTTT. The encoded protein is CASTPPGGRGLAQHF.

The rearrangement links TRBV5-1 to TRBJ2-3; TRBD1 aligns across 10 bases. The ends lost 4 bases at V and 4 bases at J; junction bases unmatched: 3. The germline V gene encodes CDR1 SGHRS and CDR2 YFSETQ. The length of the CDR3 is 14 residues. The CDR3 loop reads CASSGQGDSDTQYF. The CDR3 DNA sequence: TGCGCCAGCAGCGGACAGGGGGATTCAGATACGCAGTATTTT.

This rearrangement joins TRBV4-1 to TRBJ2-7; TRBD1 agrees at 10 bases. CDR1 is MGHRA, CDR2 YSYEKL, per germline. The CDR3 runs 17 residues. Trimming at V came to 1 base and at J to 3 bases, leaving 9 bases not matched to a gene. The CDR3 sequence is CASSQAPTGTGDYEQYF. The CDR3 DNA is TGCGCCAGCAGCCAAGCCCCCACCGGGACAGGGGACTACGAGCAGTACTTC.